Presented here are 26 T cell receptor beta chains from one specimen sequenced in a study of T cell responses to AZD1222 COVID-19 vaccine. The repertoire was sequenced with immunoSEQ multiplex PCR; TCRdb's copy has only in-frame clones and lacks some. The sample contains 50,000 to 70,000 clones, 75% to 90% of which appear only once. The sample in question was peripheral blood, obtained on day 0 of MenACWY control vaccination. The receptors here all came from an adult in good health.

This chain connects TRBV19 to TRBJ2-7, with unresolved D. Trimming shortened V by 6 bases and J by 3 bases, and 9 bases separated the two germline ends. Germline V gene lookup returns CDR1 LNHDA and CDR2 SQIVND (reference sequence). CDR3 length: 12 amino acids. CDR3 DNA: TGTGCCAGTAGCCCCAATTTCTACGAGCAGTACTTC. Translated, it gives CASSPNFYEQYF.

The chain has TRBV6-5 and TRBJ2-3, with D possibly matching TRBD1 (6 bases). Per the germline V gene, CDR1 is MNHEY and CDR2 is SVGAGI. This CDR3 is 14 amino acids long. The V end was cut by 8 bases, the J end by 5 bases, with 17 bases between. The CDR3 DNA follows: TGTGCCAGCTCGGTACAGGGAGTTAGAGATACGCAGTATTTT. This gives the protein CASSVQGVRDTQYF.

CDR3 protein: CASSLGQGKGYTF. The CDR3 nucleotides are TGTGCCAGCAGTTTAGGGCAGGGAAAAGGCTACACCTTC. The chain uses TRBV28 and TRBJ1-2, with D tentatively TRBD1 (5 bases). CDR1 and CDR2 (germline): MDHEN, SYDVKM. Trimming took off 2 bases at V and 8 bases at J, with 12 bases between the two ends. The CDR3 totals 13 residues.

This chain links TRBV5-4 with TRBJ2-1; D might be TRBD1 or TRBD2, each matching 5 bases. The germline gives CDR1 SGHNT, CDR2 YYREEE (reference sequence). CDR3 length: 17 amino acids. V dropped 4 bases and J dropped 1 base, with 18 bases sitting between them. This chain's CDR3 is CASSLTSGPASYNEQFF. As DNA, the CDR3 is TGTGCCAGCAGCCTTACGTCGGGGCCAGCATCCTACAATGAGCAGTTCTTC.

In its sample, this clone was seen a few times. The rearrangement links TRBV10-3 to TRBJ1-5, with D unclear. Germline lookup yields CDR1 ENHRY and CDR2 SYGVKD. The CDR3 runs 14 residues. The V end lost 3 bases, the J end lost 4 bases, and 10 bases lay between the germline ends. CDR3 DNA: TGTGCCATCAGTGAAGGCTCGGCGAATCAGCCCCAGCATTTT. It codes for CAISEGSANQPQHF.

This clone was seen a few times. This chain links TRBV20-1 with TRBJ2-7; D call uncertain. CDR1 and CDR2 (germline): DFQATT, SNEGSKA (reference sequence). V dropped 3 bases and J dropped 0 bases, with 9 bases sitting between them. CDR3 length equals 13 residues. The CDR3 protein is CSASTQNSYEQYF. The CDR3 DNA reads as TGCAGTGCTAGTACCCAGAACTCCTACGAGCAGTACTTC.

J is TRBJ2-5 and V is TRBV9; TRBD1 matches 8 bases. Germline values: CDR1 SGDLS, CDR2 YYNGEE. Unmatched junction bases numbered 7, after V lost 4 bases and J lost 5 bases. The CDR3 spans 14 residues. CDR3 sequence (DNA): TGTGCCAGCAGCCCCCGGAGGACAGGGGAGACCCAGTACTTC. As protein: CASSPRRTGETQYF.

This clone was counted once. The chain is built from TRBV7-3 and TRBJ2-2, with TRBD2 matching 10 bases. This CDR3 has 16 residues. The germline V gene has CDR1 SGHTA and CDR2 FQGTGA. Unmatched junction bases numbered 4, after V lost 5 bases and J lost 1 base. CDR3 nucleotides: TGTGCCAGCAGCACCGCTAGCGGGAGGAACACCGGGGAGCTGTTTTTT. As protein: CASSTASGRNTGELFF.

V and J are TRBV2 and TRBJ2-7; tentative D call: TRBD2 (6 bases). Germline CDR1 is SNHLY and CDR2 is FYNNEI. Trimming stripped 8 bases from V and 2 bases from J, with 13 bases between. The CDR3 consists of 13 residues. CDR3 sequence: CASGVADAYEQYF. The DNA of the CDR3 is TGTGCCAGCGGGGTAGCGGATGCCTACGAGCAGTACTTC.

This chain uses TRBV5-1 with TRBJ2-1; TRBD2 aligns across 11 bases. The germline gives CDR1 SGHRS, CDR2 YFSETQ. The CDR3 runs 15 residues. V gave up 5 bases and J gave up 2 bases; unmatched junction bases: 3. The CDR3 is CASRTSGDTYNEQFF. The CDR3 DNA reads TGCGCCAGCAGGACTAGCGGGGATACCTACAATGAGCAGTTCTTC. Full variable domain (rest looked up from reference TRBV5-1 and TRBJ2-1): KAGVTQTPRYLIKTRGQQVTLSCSPISGHRSVSWYQQTPGQGLQFLFEYFSETQRNKGNFPGRFSGRQFSNSRSEMNVSTLELGDSALYLCASRTSGDTYNEQFFGPGTRLTVL.

The chain employs TRBV19 and TRBJ1-3; D gene unclear. Germline V gene data show CDR1 as LNHDA and CDR2 as SQIVND (reference sequence). This CDR3 has 15 amino acids. Trimming cost V 7 bases and J 1 base, with 14 bases left between them. CDR3: CASIPPGYSGNTIYF. CDR3 DNA sequence: TGTGCCAGTATTCCTCCGGGATATTCTGGAAACACCATATATTTT.

This sequence joins TRBV7-2 and TRBJ1-5; 9 bases agree with TRBD1. J lost 5 bases, V lost 1 base, and 3 bases had no gene match. CDR1 is SGHTA, CDR2 FQGNSA, per germline. The CDR3 sequence is 15 residues long. The CDR3 DNA reads TGTGCCAGCAGCTTAGTGGGACAGGGTCATCAGCCCCAGCATTTT. As protein: CASSLVGQGHQPQHF.

CDR3 nucleotides: TGTGCCAGCAGTTACAACGAAAGAACGAGCTCCTACAATGAGCAGTTCTTC. Amino acids: CASSYNERTSSYNEQFF. The chain recombines TRBV6-2 or TRBV6-3 with TRBJ2-1, with D uncertain. Deletions cut 2 bases from V and 0 bases from J, with 14 bases between. The CDR3 spans 17 residues. The germline V gene has CDR1 MNHEY and CDR2 SVGEGT.

The V call is TRBV12-3 or TRBV12-4, the J call TRBJ2-1; the D is unclear. The CDR3 length is 13 residues. V lost 6 bases, J lost 5 bases, and 11 bases lay in between. The CDR3 spells CASSLTEHNEQFF. For the CDR3, the DNA is TGTGCCAGCAGCCTTACAGAACACAATGAGCAGTTCTTC.

The genes are TRBV7-9 and TRBJ1-1, with TRBD1 matching 10 bases. The CDR3 spans 13 residues. The germline V gene encodes CDR1 SEHNR and CDR2 FQNEAQ (reference sequence). V was pared by 5 bases and J by 10 bases, with 7 bases of the junction left unmatched. In DNA form, the CDR3 reads TGTGCCAGCAGCACGGGACAGGGGTGGTTAGCTTTCTTT. Protein sequence: CASSTGQGWLAFF.

The chain carries TRBV19 and TRBJ2-3; tentatively, D is TRBD1 or TRBD2 (5 bases each). Between the trimmed V and J ends, which lost 4 bases and 2 bases, there was a span of 16 bases. Germline V gene sequence: CDR1 LNHDA, CDR2 SQIVND (reference sequence). This CDR3 spans 16 amino acids. The CDR3 DNA sequence: TGTGCCAGTAGTACCCGGGCTAGGGACGACACAGATACGCAGTATTTT. It encodes CASSTRARDDTDTQYF.

This chain connects TRBV18 to TRBJ1-1, with no clear D. The CDR3 has 14 residues. Germline V CDR1 and CDR2: KGHSH, LQKENI. The V end was cut by 1 base, the J end by 2 bases, with 8 bases between. The DNA for the CDR3 is TGTGCCAGCTCACCACAGGGAGGTAACACTGAAGCTTTCTTT. It is translated as CASSPQGGNTEAFF.

The chain combines TRBV10-1 with TRBJ1-5; TRBD1 aligns across 10 bases. The CDR3 length is 15 residues. CDR1 WNHNN and CDR2 SYGVQD come from the germline V gene (reference sequence). Trimming at V came to 6 bases and at J to 3 bases, leaving 5 bases not matched to a gene. For the CDR3, the DNA is TGCGCCAGCAGAGGGACAGGGGAAGCCAATCAGCCCCAGCATTTT. Its translation: CASRGTGEANQPQHF.

In its sample, this clone was seen a few times. The rearrangement joins TRBV30 to TRBJ1-1; D gene ambiguous. Germline values: CDR1 GTSNPN, CDR2 SVGIG (reference sequence). This CDR3 spans 14 amino acids. Trimming stripped 2 bases from V and 1 base from J, with 11 bases between. The CDR3 spells CAWSKADPNTEAFF. In DNA form, the CDR3 reads TGTGCCTGGAGTAAGGCCGATCCGAACACTGAAGCTTTCTTT.

This rearrangement joins TRBV28 to TRBJ1-1; the match to TRBD1 covers 10 bases. CDR1 and CDR2 (germline): MDHEN, SYDVKM. The V segment lost 4 bases and the J segment 1 base; nucleotides outside the gene matches: 9. This CDR3 region has 17 residues. The DNA for the CDR3 is TGTGCCAGCAGTTCCCGGGACAGGGGACAGACGAACACTGAAGCTTTCTTT. Amino acids: CASSSRDRGQTNTEAFF.

The V gene is TRBV20-1, the J gene TRBJ2-3, with TRBD1 matching over 8 bases. The germline CDR1 and CDR2 sequences are DFQATT and SNEGSKA (reference sequence). J gave up 6 bases and V 3 bases, and 11 bases lay outside the gene matches. The length of the CDR3 is 15 residues. The CDR3 protein is CSASSPTGALDTQYF. The CDR3 DNA sequence: TGCAGTGCTAGTAGCCCGACAGGGGCTCTCGATACGCAGTATTTT.

This chain links TRBV3-1 (or the pseudogene TRBV3-2) with TRBJ1-2, with D unresolved. The CDR3 covers 15 residues. Germline V CDR1 and CDR2: LGHDT, YNNKEL (reference sequence). The V gene lost 0 bases and the J gene lost 0 bases, with 8 bases spanning the gap. CDR3 amino acids: CASSQDRTANYGYTF. The CDR3 DNA reads as TGTGCCAGCAGCCAAGATCGAACAGCTAACTATGGCTACACCTTC.

The V call is TRBV28, the J call TRBJ1-2; weak D call: TRBD1 (6 bases). The CDR3 consists of 14 residues. The V end was cut by 4 bases, the J end by 5 bases, with 14 bases between. The germline V gene encodes CDR1 MDHEN and CDR2 SYDVKM. CDR3 in DNA: TGTGCCAGCAGTTATTCCCGGGACAAGTATGGCTACACCTTC. Its protein is CASSYSRDKYGYTF.

The genes are TRBV2 and TRBJ1-5, with D perhaps matching TRBD1 (5 bases). Germline V gene lookup returns CDR1 SNHLY and CDR2 FYNNEI. The V gene lost 6 bases and the J gene lost 5 bases, with 20 bases spanning the gap. This CDR3 is built from 16 residues. CDR3 sequence reads: CASSLLPREVYQPQHF. CDR3 sequence (DNA): TGTGCCAGCAGCCTTCTTCCCAGGGAGGTCTATCAGCCCCAGCATTTT.

The chain links TRBV19 to TRBJ2-7, with D uncertain. The CDR3 spans 14 residues. CDR1 and CDR2 (germline): LNHDA, SQIVND (reference sequence). Trimming shortened V by 4 bases and J by 2 bases, and 12 bases separated the two germline ends. Written as DNA, the CDR3 is TGTGCCAGTAGTACTCTAGGGTTCCCCTACGAGCAGTACTTC. The encoded protein is CASSTLGFPYEQYF.

The chain combines TRBV6-2 or TRBV6-3 with TRBJ2-5, with D uncertain. The CDR3 covers 14 residues. CDR1 and CDR2 (germline): MNHEY, SVGEGT. Trimming cost V 5 bases and J 5 bases, with 15 bases left between them. In DNA form, the CDR3 reads TGTGCCAGCAGTCATTTCGAACTTAGCGAGACCCAGTACTTC. Its translation: CASSHFELSETQYF.